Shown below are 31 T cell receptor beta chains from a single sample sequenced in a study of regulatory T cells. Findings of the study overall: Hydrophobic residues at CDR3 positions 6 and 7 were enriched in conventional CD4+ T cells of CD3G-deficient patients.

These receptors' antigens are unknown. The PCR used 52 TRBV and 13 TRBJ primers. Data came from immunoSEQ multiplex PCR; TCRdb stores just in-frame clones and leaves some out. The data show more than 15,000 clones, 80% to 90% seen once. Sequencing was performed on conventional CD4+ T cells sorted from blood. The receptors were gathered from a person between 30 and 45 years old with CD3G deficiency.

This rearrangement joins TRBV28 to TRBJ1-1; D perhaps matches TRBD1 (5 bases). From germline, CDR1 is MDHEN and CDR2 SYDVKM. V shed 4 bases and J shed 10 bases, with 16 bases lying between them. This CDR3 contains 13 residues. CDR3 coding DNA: TGTGCCAGCAGTTCTCTCCGCAGGGTGAGAGCTTTCTTT. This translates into CASSSLRRVRAFF.

Here the CDR3 reads CAISEGQLNTEAFF. The CDR3 DNA sequence: TGTGCCATCAGTGAGGGACAGCTGAACACTGAAGCTTTCTTT. The chain carries TRBV10-3 and TRBJ1-1; possible D gene TRBD1, 6 bases. CDR3 size: 14 residues. V was shortened by 2 bases and J by 0 bases, with 7 bases between the two germline ends. Germline values: CDR1 ENHRY, CDR2 SYGVKD.

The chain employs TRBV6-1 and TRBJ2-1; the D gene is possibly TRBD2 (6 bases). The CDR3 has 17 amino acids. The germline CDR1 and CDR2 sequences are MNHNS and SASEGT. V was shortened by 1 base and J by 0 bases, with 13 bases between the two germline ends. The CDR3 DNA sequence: TGTGCCAGCAGTGAAGGTCGACCCGGGAGCTCCTACAATGAGCAGTTCTTC. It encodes CASSEGRPGSSYNEQFF.

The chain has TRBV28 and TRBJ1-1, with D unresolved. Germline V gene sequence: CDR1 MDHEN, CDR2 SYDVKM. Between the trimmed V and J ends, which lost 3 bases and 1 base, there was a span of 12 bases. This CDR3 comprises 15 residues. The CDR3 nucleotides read TGTGCCAGCAGTTTTACGGGCAGAAGGAACACTGAAGCTTTCTTT. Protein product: CASSFTGRRNTEAFF.

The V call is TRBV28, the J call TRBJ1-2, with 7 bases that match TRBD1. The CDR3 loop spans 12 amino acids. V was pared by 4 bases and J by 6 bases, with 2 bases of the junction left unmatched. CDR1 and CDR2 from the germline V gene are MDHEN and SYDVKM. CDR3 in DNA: TGTGCCAGCAGTTCAGACAGGGATGGCTACACCTTC. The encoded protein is CASSSDRDGYTF.

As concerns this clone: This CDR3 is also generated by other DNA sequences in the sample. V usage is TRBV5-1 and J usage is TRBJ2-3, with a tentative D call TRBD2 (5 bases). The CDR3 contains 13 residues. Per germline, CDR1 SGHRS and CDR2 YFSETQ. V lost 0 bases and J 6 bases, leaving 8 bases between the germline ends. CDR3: CASSLARGDTQYF. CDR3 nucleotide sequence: TGCGCCAGCAGCTTGGCCCGAGGGGATACGCAGTATTTT.

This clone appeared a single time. This chain's CDR3 is CASSQGYNSPLHF. CDR3 DNA sequence: TGTGCCAGCAGTCAGGGGTATAATTCACCCCTCCACTTT. This chain uses TRBV28 with TRBJ1-6, with D maybe TRBD1 (6 bases). In germline, CDR1 is MDHEN, CDR2 SYDVKM. V lost 5 bases and J 4 bases, leaving 6 bases between the germline ends. CDR3 length equals 13 residues. The full variable domain, with the rest looked up from reference TRBV28 and TRBJ1-6, is DVKVTQSSRYLVKRTGEKVFLECVQDMDHENMFWYRQDPGLGLRLIYFSYDVKMKEKGDIPEGYSVSREKKERFSLILESASTNQTSMYLCASSQGYNSPLHFGNGTRLTVT.

The CDR3 reads CASSRETGDYEQYF. The CDR3 nucleotides are TGTGCCAGCAGCCGCGAGACAGGGGACTACGAGCAGTACTTC. The V gene is TRBV11-2, the J gene TRBJ2-7; 8 bases map to TRBD1. The germline V gene encodes CDR1 SGHAT and CDR2 FQNNGV. With V trimmed by 5 bases and J by 3 bases, 6 bases remained unmatched. The CDR3 is 14 amino acids.

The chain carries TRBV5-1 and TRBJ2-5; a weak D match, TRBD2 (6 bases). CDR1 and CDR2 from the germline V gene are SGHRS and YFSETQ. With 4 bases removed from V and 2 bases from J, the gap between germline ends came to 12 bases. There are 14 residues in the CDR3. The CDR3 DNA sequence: TGCGCCAGCAGCGCTGGCGGGGTACAAGAGACCCAGTACTTC. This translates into CASSAGGVQETQYF.

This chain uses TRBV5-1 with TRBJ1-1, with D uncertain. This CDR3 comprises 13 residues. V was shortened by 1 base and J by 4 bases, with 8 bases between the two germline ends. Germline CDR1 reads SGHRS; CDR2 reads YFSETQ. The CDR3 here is CASSLNSPTEAFF. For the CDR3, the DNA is TGCGCCAGCAGCTTGAATTCTCCCACTGAAGCTTTCTTT.

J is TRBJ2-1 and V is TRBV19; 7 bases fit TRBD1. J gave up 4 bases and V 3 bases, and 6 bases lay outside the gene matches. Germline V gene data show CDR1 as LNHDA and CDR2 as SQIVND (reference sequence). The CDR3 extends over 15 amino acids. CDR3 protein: CASSILRGHYNEQFF. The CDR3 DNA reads TGTGCCAGTAGTATCTTAAGGGGGCATTACAATGAGCAGTTCTTC.

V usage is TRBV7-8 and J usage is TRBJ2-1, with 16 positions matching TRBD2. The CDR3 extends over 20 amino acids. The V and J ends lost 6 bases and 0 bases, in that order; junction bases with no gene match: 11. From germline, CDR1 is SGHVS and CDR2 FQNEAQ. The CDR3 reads CASSFSGTSGRAISYNEQFF. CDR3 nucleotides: TGTGCCAGCAGTTTCTCAGGGACTAGCGGGAGGGCCATCTCCTACAATGAGCAGTTCTTC. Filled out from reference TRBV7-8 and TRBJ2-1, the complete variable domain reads GAGVSQSPRYKVAKRGQDVALRCDPISGHVSLFWYQQALGQGPEFLTYFQNEAQLDKSGLPSDRFFAERPEGSVSTLKIQRTQQEDSAVYLCASSFSGTSGRAISYNEQFFGPGTRLTVL.

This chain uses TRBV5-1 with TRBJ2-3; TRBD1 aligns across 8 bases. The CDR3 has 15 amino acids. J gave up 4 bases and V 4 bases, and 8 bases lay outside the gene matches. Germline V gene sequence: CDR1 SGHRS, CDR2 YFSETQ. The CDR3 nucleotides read TGCGCCAGCAGCGTAACAGGGGGAAGGGCAGATACGCAGTATTTT. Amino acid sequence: CASSVTGGRADTQYF.

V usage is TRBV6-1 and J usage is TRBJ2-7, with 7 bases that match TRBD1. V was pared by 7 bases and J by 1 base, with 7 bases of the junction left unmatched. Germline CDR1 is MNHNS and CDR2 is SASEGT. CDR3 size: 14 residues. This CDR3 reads CASIEGASSYEQYF. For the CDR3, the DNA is TGTGCCAGCATCGAGGGGGCGAGTTCCTACGAGCAGTACTTC.

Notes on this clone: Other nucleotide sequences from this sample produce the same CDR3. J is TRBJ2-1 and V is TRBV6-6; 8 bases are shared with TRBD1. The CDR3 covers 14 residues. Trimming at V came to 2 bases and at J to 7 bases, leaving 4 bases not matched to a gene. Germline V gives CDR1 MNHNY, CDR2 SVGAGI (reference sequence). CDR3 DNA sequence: TGTGCCAGCAGTTACCCTAACAGGGGGAATGAGCAGTTCTTC. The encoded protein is CASSYPNRGNEQFF.

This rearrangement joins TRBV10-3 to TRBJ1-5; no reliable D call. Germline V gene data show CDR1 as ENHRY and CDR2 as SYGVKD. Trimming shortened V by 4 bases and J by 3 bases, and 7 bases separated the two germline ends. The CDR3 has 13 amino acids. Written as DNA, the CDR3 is TGTGCCATCAGTGCGGCCTTCAATCAGCCCCAGCATTTT. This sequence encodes CAISAAFNQPQHF.

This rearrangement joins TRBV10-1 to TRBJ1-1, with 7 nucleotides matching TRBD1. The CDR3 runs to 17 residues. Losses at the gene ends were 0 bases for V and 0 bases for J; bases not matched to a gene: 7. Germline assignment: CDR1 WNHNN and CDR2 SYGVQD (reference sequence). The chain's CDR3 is CASSESRAGTVNTEAFF. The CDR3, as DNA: TGCGCCAGCAGTGAGTCGAGGGCCGGGACAGTGAACACTGAAGCTTTCTTT.

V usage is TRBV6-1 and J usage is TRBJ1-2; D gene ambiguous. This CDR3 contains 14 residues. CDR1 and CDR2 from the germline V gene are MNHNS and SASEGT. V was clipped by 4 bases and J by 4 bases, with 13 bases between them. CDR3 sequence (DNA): TGTGCCAGCAGTGGTGAGGTACGGGGCTATGGCTACACCTTC. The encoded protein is CASSGEVRGYGYTF.

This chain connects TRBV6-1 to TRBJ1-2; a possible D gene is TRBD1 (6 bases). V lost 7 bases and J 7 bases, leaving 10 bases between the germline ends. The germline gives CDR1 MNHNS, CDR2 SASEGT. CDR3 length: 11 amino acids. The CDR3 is CASIKGVGYTF. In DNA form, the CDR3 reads TGTGCCAGCATCAAGGGGGTTGGCTACACCTTC.

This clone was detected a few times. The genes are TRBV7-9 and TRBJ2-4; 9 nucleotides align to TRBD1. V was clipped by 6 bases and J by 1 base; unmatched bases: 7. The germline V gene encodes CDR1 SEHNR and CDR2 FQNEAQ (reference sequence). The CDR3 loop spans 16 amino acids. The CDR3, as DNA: TGTGCCAGCAGTCTGGGACAGGGCTGGGCCAAAAACATTCAGTACTTC. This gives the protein CASSLGQGWAKNIQYF.

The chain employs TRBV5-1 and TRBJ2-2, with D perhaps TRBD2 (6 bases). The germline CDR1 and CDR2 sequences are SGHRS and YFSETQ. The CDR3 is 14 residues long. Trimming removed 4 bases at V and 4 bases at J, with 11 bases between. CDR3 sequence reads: CASSGGLSTGELFF. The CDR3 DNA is TGCGCCAGCAGCGGCGGACTAAGCACCGGGGAGCTGTTTTTT.

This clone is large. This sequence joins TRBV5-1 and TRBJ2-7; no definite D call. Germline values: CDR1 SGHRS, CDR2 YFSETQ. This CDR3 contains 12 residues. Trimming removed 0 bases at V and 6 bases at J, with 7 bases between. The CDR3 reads CASSLDSGEQYF. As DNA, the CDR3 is TGCGCCAGCAGCTTGGATTCGGGCGAGCAGTACTTC.

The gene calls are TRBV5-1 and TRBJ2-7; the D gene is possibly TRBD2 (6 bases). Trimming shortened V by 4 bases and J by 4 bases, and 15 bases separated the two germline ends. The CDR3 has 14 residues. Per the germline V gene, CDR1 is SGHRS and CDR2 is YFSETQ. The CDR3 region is CASSPGVAVYEQYF. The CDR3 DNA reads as TGCGCCAGCAGCCCGGGGGTAGCGGTTTACGAGCAGTACTTC.

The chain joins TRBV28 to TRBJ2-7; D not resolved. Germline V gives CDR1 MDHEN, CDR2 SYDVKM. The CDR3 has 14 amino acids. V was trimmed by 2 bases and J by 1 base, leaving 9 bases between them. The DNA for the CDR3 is TGTGCCAGCAGTTTAATGCCCAGGTCCTACGAGCAGTACTTC. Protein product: CASSLMPRSYEQYF.

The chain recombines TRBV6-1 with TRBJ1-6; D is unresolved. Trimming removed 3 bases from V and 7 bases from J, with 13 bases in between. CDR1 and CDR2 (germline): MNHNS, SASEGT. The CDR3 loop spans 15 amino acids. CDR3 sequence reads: CASSELGHSNSPLHF. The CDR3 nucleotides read TGTGCCAGCAGTGAGTTGGGTCACAGCAATTCACCCCTCCACTTT.

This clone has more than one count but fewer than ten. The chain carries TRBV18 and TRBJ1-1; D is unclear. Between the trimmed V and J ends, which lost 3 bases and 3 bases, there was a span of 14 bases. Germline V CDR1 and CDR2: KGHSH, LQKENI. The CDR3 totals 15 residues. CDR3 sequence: CASSPDPMAYTEAFF. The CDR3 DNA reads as TGTGCCAGCTCACCCGATCCGATGGCTTACACTGAAGCTTTCTTT.

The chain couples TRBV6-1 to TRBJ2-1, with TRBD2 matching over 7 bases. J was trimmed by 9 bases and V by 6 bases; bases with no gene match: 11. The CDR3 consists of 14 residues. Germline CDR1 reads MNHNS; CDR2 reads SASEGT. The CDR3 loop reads CASRGGFSLTEQFF. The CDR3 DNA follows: TGTGCCAGCAGGGGGGGGTTCTCCCTGACTGAGCAGTTCTTC.

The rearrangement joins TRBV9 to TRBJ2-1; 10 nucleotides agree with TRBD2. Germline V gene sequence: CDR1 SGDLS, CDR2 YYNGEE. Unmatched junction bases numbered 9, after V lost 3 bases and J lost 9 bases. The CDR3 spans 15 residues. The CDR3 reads CASSASGSPWSEQFF. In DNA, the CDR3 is TGTGCCAGCAGCGCTAGCGGGAGCCCCTGGAGTGAGCAGTTCTTC.

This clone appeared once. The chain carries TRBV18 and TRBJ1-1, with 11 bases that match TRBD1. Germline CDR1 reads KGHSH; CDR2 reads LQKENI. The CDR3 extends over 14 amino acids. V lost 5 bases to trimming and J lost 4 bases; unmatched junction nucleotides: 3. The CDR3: CASSLGQGGTEAFF. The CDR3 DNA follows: TGTGCCAGCTCATTGGGACAGGGGGGCACTGAAGCTTTCTTT.

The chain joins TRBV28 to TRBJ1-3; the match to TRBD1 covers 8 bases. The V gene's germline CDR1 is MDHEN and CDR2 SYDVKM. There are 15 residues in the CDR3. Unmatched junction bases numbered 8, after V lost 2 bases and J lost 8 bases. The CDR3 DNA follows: TGTGCCAGCAGTTTAAGTGTCACAGGGGGTGACACCATATATTTT. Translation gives CASSLSVTGGDTIYF.

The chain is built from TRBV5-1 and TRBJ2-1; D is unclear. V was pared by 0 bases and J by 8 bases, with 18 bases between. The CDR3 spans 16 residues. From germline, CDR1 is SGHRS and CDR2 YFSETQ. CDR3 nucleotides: TGCGCCAGCAGCTTGGTAGGTTCTACCACCGCCGATGAGCAGTTCTTC. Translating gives CASSLVGSTTADEQFF.